The next 32 T cell receptor beta chains were all read from a single sample in a study of blood T cell repertoires in COVID-19. Measured with immunoSEQ multiplex PCR; TCRdb has only the in-frame clones, and not every one. The table lists 150,000 to 200,000 clones, around 90% of them singletons. Sequencing was done on a sample of PBMCs or T cells enriched from blood (not recorded which). The receptor set was obtained from a woman aged 18-29 years who had recovered from COVID-19.

The genes are TRBV6-4 and TRBJ2-1, with 7 nucleotides matching TRBD2. This CDR3 has 18 amino acids. In germline, CDR1 is MRHNA, CDR2 SNTAGT. The junction had 12 bases not matched to a gene; V was cut back by 0 bases and J by 4 bases. The CDR3 DNA is TGTGCCAGCAGTGACTCGATGCGGGGAGCGGGACCGTACAATGAGCAGTTCTTC. Protein: CASSDSMRGAGPYNEQFF.

This chain uses TRBV3-1 (or the pseudogene TRBV3-2) with TRBJ2-7, with 13 bases aligning to TRBD2. The germline gives CDR1 LGHDT, CDR2 YNNKEL (reference sequence). This CDR3 has 19 amino acids. V was pared by 6 bases and J by 4 bases, with 18 bases of the junction left unmatched. The CDR3 region is CASSHRGTSGIPATYEQYF. CDR3 bases: TGTGCCAGCAGTCACAGGGGGACTAGCGGGATCCCTGCCACTTACGAGCAGTACTTC.

The chain carries TRBV9 and TRBJ2-5; TRBD1 matches 9 bases. After removal of 6 bases from V and 5 bases from J, the junction contained 5 bases not matched to a gene. Germline values: CDR1 SGDLS, CDR2 YYNGEE. CDR3 size: 13 residues. The CDR3 coding sequence is TGTGCCAGCAACACAGGGGGCGGGGAGACCCAGTACTTC. Protein product: CASNTGGGETQYF.

The genes are TRBV28 and TRBJ2-2; TRBD1 agrees at 9 bases. The germline gives CDR1 MDHEN, CDR2 SYDVKM. CDR3 size: 14 residues. V dropped 6 bases and J dropped 7; count of bases not matched to a gene: 6. Here the CDR3 DNA reads TGTGCCAGCAGGGAGGGACAGGGTTACGGGGAGCTGTTTTTT. Translated, it gives CASREGQGYGELFF.

This clone is a singleton in its sample. This rearrangement joins TRBV29-1 to TRBJ2-5; 9 positions agree with TRBD2. Germline values: CDR1 SQVTM, CDR2 ANQGSEA. This CDR3 contains 15 residues. The junction had 8 bases not matched to a gene; V was cut back by 4 bases and J by 2 bases. The CDR3: CSVVTGAGGQETQYF. The CDR3 DNA reads as TGCAGCGTTGTGACAGGAGCGGGAGGACAAGAGACCCAGTACTTC. The full variable domain, with the rest looked up from reference TRBV29-1 and TRBJ2-5, is SAVISQKPSRDICQRGTSLTIQCQVDSQVTMMFWYRQQPGQSLTLIATANQGSEATYESGFVIDKFPISRPNLTFSTLTVSNMSPEDSSIYLCSVVTGAGGQETQYFGPGTRLLVL.

V and J are TRBV12-3 or TRBV12-4 and TRBJ2-3; tentative D call: TRBD2 (5 bases). The CDR3 is 12 amino acids. V was clipped by 7 bases and J by 6 bases, with 11 bases between them. CDR3 sequence: CASTPAGDTQYF. The CDR3 DNA sequence: TGTGCCAGCACCCCGGCGGGCGATACGCAGTATTTT.

The chain uses TRBV29-1 and TRBJ2-3, with D possibly matching TRBD1 (5 bases). The V gene lost 5 bases and the J gene lost 2 bases, with 11 bases spanning the gap. The germline CDR1 and CDR2 sequences are SQVTM and ANQGSEA. This CDR3 spans 13 amino acids. The DNA for the CDR3 is TGCAGCGTTACAGGTGTACCCACAGATACGCAGTATTTT. Translating it yields CSVTGVPTDTQYF.

This chain joins TRBV10-3 and TRBJ2-3; 10 nucleotides line up with TRBD2. CDR3 length: 13 amino acids. V was clipped by 10 bases and J by 1 base; unmatched bases: 2. Looked up from germline, CDR1 is ENHRY and CDR2 is SYGVKD. In DNA form, the CDR3 reads TGTGCCACCGGACTAGCGGGCACAGATACGCAGTATTTT. Amino acids: CATGLAGTDTQYF.

This clone was seen just once. The chain carries TRBV2 and TRBJ2-1, with D unresolved. Trimming cost V 5 bases and J 9 bases, with 14 bases left between them. The CDR3 spans 13 residues. Looked up from germline, CDR1 is SNHLY and CDR2 is FYNNEI. The CDR3 sequence: CASSRRQESEQFF. CDR3 sequence (DNA): TGTGCCAGCAGTCGCCGTCAGGAAAGTGAGCAGTTCTTC.

This rearrangement joins TRBV7-9 to TRBJ2-7; a weak D match, TRBD2 (6 bases). Germline V CDR1 and CDR2: SEHNR, FQNEAQ (reference sequence). Trimming shortened V by 3 bases and J by 0 bases, and 9 bases separated the two germline ends. The CDR3 is 14 residues long. The CDR3 is CASSLAGTSYEQYF. The CDR3 DNA reads TGTGCCAGCAGCTTGGCGGGGACCTCCTACGAGCAGTACTTC.

The CDR3 coding sequence is TGTGCCAGCAGGCAGGGGCGAGACTACAATGAGCAGTTCTTC. Its translation is CASRQGRDYNEQFF. This chain links TRBV2 with TRBJ2-1; D is perhaps TRBD1 (6 bases). This CDR3 is 14 amino acids long. The V gene lost 6 bases and the J gene lost 3 bases, with 12 bases spanning the gap. Germline V CDR1 and CDR2: SNHLY, FYNNEI.

The CDR3 loop is CASSITGARGYTF. CDR3 nucleotide sequence: TGTGCCAGCAGCATTACAGGGGCTAGGGGCTACACCTTC. V gene TRBV12-3 or TRBV12-4 combines with J gene TRBJ1-2; 7 nucleotides agree with TRBD1. This CDR3 has 13 residues. After removal of 6 bases from V and 8 bases from J, the junction contained 9 bases not matched to a gene.

There are a few counts of this clone. The chain has TRBV6-5 and TRBJ1-1; D is ambiguous. The CDR3 runs to 13 residues. The V end lost 6 bases, the J end lost 4 bases, and 12 bases lay between the germline ends. Germline lookup yields CDR1 MNHEY and CDR2 SVGAGI. For the CDR3, the DNA is TGTGCCAGCAGGGTGACCTGGGCCACTGAAGCTTTCTTT. Residues: CASRVTWATEAFF.

The CDR3 here is CASSLRPAGEAYEQYF. DNA of the CDR3: TGCGCCAGCAGCTTGCGTCCAGCGGGAGAAGCCTACGAGCAGTACTTC. V gene TRBV5-1 combines with J gene TRBJ2-7; 8 nucleotides align to TRBD2. Germline loops: CDR1 SGHRS, CDR2 YFSETQ. With V trimmed by 1 base and J by 2 bases, 8 bases remained unmatched. This CDR3 spans 16 amino acids.

The V gene is TRBV3-1 (or the pseudogene TRBV3-2), the J gene TRBJ2-1, with 7 bases matching TRBD2. Germline CDR1 is LGHDT and CDR2 is YNNKEL (reference sequence). The CDR3 runs 17 residues. V shed 6 bases, J shed 2 bases, and the junction held 13 bases outside the gene matches. For the CDR3, the DNA is TGTGCCAGCAGTCCCCCCCCTGGGACTACGACCTACAATGAGCAGTTCTTC. Amino acid sequence: CASSPPPGTTTYNEQFF.

V gene TRBV5-8 combines with J gene TRBJ1-2, with D uncertain. Between the trimmed V and J ends, which lost 2 bases and 4 bases, there was a span of 6 bases. The germline CDR1 and CDR2 sequences are SGHTS and YDEGEE. The CDR3 runs to 12 residues. As DNA, the CDR3 is TGTGCCAGCAGCTTCTACAGCTATGGCTACACCTTC. It is translated as CASSFYSYGYTF.

The chain has TRBV7-2 and TRBJ1-1; D is undetermined. The ends were cut back, 7 bases at V and 1 base at J, with 10 bases in the middle. CDR3 length: 13 amino acids. Germline loops: CDR1 SGHTA, CDR2 FQGNSA. CDR3 region: CASTGAWNTEAFF. CDR3 nucleotide sequence: TGTGCCAGCACCGGAGCATGGAACACTGAAGCTTTCTTT.

The genes are TRBV27 and TRBJ2-7, with 12 nucleotides matching TRBD2. Trimming took 5 bases from V and 5 from J; bases not matched to a gene: 13. The CDR3 spans 17 residues. In germline, CDR1 is MNHEY, CDR2 SMNVEV (reference sequence). The CDR3 region is CASSHLLAGGPGNEQYF. The CDR3 DNA reads TGTGCCAGCAGTCACCTCCTAGCGGGAGGGCCCGGGAACGAGCAGTACTTC.

This chain uses TRBV28 with TRBJ1-2; 9 positions match TRBD1. The CDR3 loop spans 16 amino acids. Germline CDR1 is MDHEN and CDR2 is SYDVKM. V shed 5 bases and J 4 bases; nucleotides not matched to a gene: 11. The CDR3 reads CASSMNPGQGTYGYTF. The DNA of the CDR3 is TGTGCCAGCAGTATGAACCCGGGACAGGGAACCTATGGCTACACCTTC.

This clone appeared a single time. The chain combines TRBV23-1 with TRBJ2-1, with D tentatively TRBD1 (5 bases). TRBV23-1 is an open reading frame, and its role is uncertain. V gave up 0 bases and J gave up 10 bases, with 28 bases separating them. CDR3 length equals 19 residues. The CDR3 reads CASSQSEEKQRTRRLEQFF. CDR3 in DNA: TGCGCCAGCAGTCAATCTGAGGAGAAACAGAGGACAAGGCGCCTGGAGCAGTTCTTC.

The CDR3 protein is CASKVGQVGSEKLFF. CDR3 coding DNA: TGTGCCAGCAAAGTTGGACAGGTCGGAAGTGAAAAACTGTTTTTT. The genes are TRBV27 and TRBJ1-4; TRBD1 agrees at 7 bases. Germline V CDR1 and CDR2: MNHEY, SMNVEV (reference sequence). The V segment lost 7 bases and the J segment 7 bases; nucleotides outside the gene matches: 12. The CDR3 consists of 15 residues. The whole variable domain, remainder taken from reference TRBV27 and TRBJ1-4, is EAQVTQNPRYLITVTGKKLTVTCSQNMNHEYMSWYRQDPGLGLRQIYYSMNVEVTDKGDVPEGYKVSRKEKRNFPLILESPSPNQTSLYFCASKVGQVGSEKLFFGSGTQLSVL.

The chain combines TRBV6-5 with TRBJ2-2; D not certain. The CDR3 totals 13 residues. Germline V CDR1 and CDR2: MNHEY, SVGAGI. V dropped 2 bases and J dropped 7 bases, with 8 bases sitting between them. The CDR3 DNA reads TGTGCCAGCAGTTACGCTTCAGGCGGGGAGCTGTTTTTT. Translation: CASSYASGGELFF.

CDR3 bases: TGTGCCAGCAGCTTGGCTGGACTGACGAGCTCCTACGAGCAGTACTTC. It codes for CASSLAGLTSSYEQYF. J is TRBJ2-7 and V is TRBV5-4; tentatively, D is TRBD2 (5 bases). V lost 0 bases and J lost 0, with 13 bases in between. Per germline, CDR1 SGHNT and CDR2 YYREEE (reference sequence). This CDR3 has 16 amino acids.

This clone was seen a single time. The rearrangement links TRBV19 to TRBJ2-1, with 10 bases lining up with TRBD2. J gave up 7 bases and V 10 bases, and 10 bases lay outside the gene matches. The CDR3 has 14 residues. CDR1 is LNHDA and CDR2 is SQIVND in the germline V gene (reference sequence). Written as DNA, the CDR3 is TGTGCCACCGAGCGGGGGGGACTATCAAATGAGCAGTTCTTC. This gives the protein CATERGGLSNEQFF. The full variable domain, in which reference TRBV19 and TRBJ2-1 provide the parts outside the CDR3, is DGGITQSPKYLFRKEGQNVTLSCEQNLNHDAMYWYRQDPGQGLRLIYYSQIVNDFQKGDIAEGYSVSREKKESFPLTVTSAQKNPTAFYLCATERGGLSNEQFFGPGTRLTVL.

The chain uses TRBV28 and TRBJ1-6, with D unresolved. The CDR3 runs to 15 residues. The germline V gene encodes CDR1 MDHEN and CDR2 SYDVKM. Trimming cost V 3 bases and J 0 bases, with 6 bases left between them. The chain's CDR3 is CASSFSSSYNSPLHF. CDR3 sequence (DNA): TGTGCCAGCAGTTTTAGTAGCTCCTATAATTCACCCCTCCACTTT.

The chain combines TRBV19 with TRBJ1-5; D call uncertain. The V gene's germline CDR1 is LNHDA and CDR2 SQIVND (reference sequence). The CDR3 consists of 13 residues. V was pared by 3 bases and J by 4 bases, with 7 bases between. The CDR3 sequence: CASSISWNQPQHF. The CDR3 DNA reads as TGTGCCAGTAGTATTAGCTGGAATCAGCCCCAGCATTTT.

The V gene is TRBV27, the J gene TRBJ1-5; the match to TRBD1 covers 8 bases. V shed 8 bases and J 0 bases; nucleotides not matched to a gene: 3. The CDR3 length is 14 residues. Germline CDR1 is MNHEY and CDR2 is SMNVEV (reference sequence). The CDR3 DNA reads as TGTGCCAGCGGCAGGGGGCTTAGCAATCAGCCCCAGCATTTT. Residues: CASGRGLSNQPQHF.

This clone was seen only a few times. The chain links TRBV2 to TRBJ2-5, with 8 bases aligning to TRBD1. The ends lost 2 bases at V and 5 bases at J; junction bases unmatched: 13. CDR3 length: 17 residues. In germline, CDR1 is SNHLY, CDR2 FYNNEI. The CDR3 sequence: CASSERAGGSVGETQYF. CDR3 DNA sequence: TGTGCCAGCAGTGAACGGGCAGGGGGCTCGGTAGGGGAGACCCAGTACTTC. Based on the CDR3 plus reference TRBV2 and TRBJ2-5, the full variable domain is EPEVTQTPSHQVTQMGQEVILRCVPISNHLYFYWYRQILGQKVEFLVSFYNNEISEKSEIFDDQFSVERPDGSNFTLKIRSTKLEDSAMYFCASSERAGGSVGETQYFGPGTRLLVL.

This sequence joins TRBV5-4 and TRBJ1-6; D ambiguous. Germline loops: CDR1 SGHNT, CDR2 YYREEE (reference sequence). V was clipped by 0 bases and J by 5 bases, with 9 bases between them. This CDR3 spans 15 amino acids. The chain's CDR3 is CASSLGVADNSPLHF. DNA of the CDR3: TGTGCCAGCAGCTTGGGGGTCGCGGATAATTCACCCCTCCACTTT.

V usage is TRBV7-2 and J usage is TRBJ2-7; no clear D. V gave up 0 bases and J gave up 3 bases, with 6 bases separating them. The CDR3 is 13 amino acids. Germline values: CDR1 SGHTA, CDR2 FQGNSA. The CDR3 region is CASSLAADYEQYF. The CDR3 DNA is TGTGCCAGCAGCTTAGCGGCGGACTACGAGCAGTACTTC.

This clone was seen a single time. The chain is built from TRBV6-2 or TRBV6-3 and TRBJ2-7; no reliable D call. The CDR3 covers 13 residues. The V gene's germline CDR1 is MNHEY and CDR2 SVGEGT. The V end lost 4 bases, the J end lost 2 bases, and 9 bases lay between the germline ends. CDR3 sequence: CASSSYSPYEQYF. In DNA, the CDR3 is TGTGCCAGCAGTTCCTATTCTCCCTACGAGCAGTACTTC.

This clone was seen just once. The chain is built from TRBV6-4 and TRBJ1-1; tentatively, D is TRBD1 (6 bases). The germline V gene has CDR1 MRHNA and CDR2 SNTAGT. V shed 2 bases and J shed 8 bases, with 12 bases lying between them. CDR3 size: 13 residues. In nucleotides, the CDR3 is TGTGCCAGCAGTGACCCGAGGGGGGGCGAAGCTTTCTTT. Translated, it gives CASSDPRGGEAFF.